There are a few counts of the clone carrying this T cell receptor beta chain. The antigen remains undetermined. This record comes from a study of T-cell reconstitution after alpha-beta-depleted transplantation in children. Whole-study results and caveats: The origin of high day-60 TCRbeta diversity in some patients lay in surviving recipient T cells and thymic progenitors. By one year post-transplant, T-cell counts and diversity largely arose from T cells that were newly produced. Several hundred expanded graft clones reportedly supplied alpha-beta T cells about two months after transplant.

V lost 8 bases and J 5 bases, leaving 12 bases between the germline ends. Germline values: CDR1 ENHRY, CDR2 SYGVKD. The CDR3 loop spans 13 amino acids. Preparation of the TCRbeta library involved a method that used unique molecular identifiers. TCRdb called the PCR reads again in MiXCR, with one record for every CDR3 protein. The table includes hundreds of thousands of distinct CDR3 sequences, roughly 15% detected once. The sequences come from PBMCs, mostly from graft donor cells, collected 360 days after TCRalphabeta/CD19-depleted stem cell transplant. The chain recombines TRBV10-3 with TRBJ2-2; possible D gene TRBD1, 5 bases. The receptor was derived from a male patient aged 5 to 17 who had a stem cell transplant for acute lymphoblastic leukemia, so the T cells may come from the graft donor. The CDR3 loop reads CAIRREGTGELFF. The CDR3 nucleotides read TGTGCCATCCGCAGGGAAGGTACCGGGGAGCTGTTTTTT.